The 29 T cell receptor beta chains below all came from one sample that was sequenced in a study of blood T cell repertoires in COVID-19. Only in-frame clones appear in the TCRdb table, and some are missing; sequencing was by immunoSEQ multiplex PCR. The data show some 80,000 clones, approximately 85% seen once. Sequenced: peripheral blood. The receptors originated from a woman of 80 years or more with active or convalescent COVID-19.

The chain joins TRBV14 to TRBJ2-5; 12 nucleotides line up with TRBD2. CDR1 and CDR2 (germline): SGHDN, FVKESK. J was trimmed by 0 bases and V by 0 bases; bases with no gene match: 5. This CDR3 comprises 18 residues. Written as DNA, the CDR3 is TGTGCCAGCAGCCAAGATCACGGACTAGCGGGATACCAAGAGACCCAGTACTTC. Protein product: CASSQDHGLAGYQETQYF.

The J gene is TRBJ1-1, the V gene TRBV12-3 or TRBV12-4, with D possibly being TRBD1 (5 bases). This CDR3 region has 13 residues. Trimming pared 6 bases from V and 5 bases from J, leaving 13 bases between. DNA for the CDR3: TGTGCCAGCAGGCGACCCCCAGGGACTGAAGCTTTCTTT. Amino acids: CASRRPPGTEAFF.

There are a few counts of this clone. Other DNA sequences within the sample encode an identical CDR3. The chain carries TRBV7-3 and TRBJ2-7, with D maybe TRBD2 (5 bases). The V and J ends lost 5 bases and 1 base respectively, with 15 bases between them. Germline CDR1 and CDR2: SGHTA and FQGTGA. CDR3 length equals 15 residues. CDR3 region: CASSPVAGPSYEQYF. In nucleotides, the CDR3 is TGTGCCAGCAGCCCTGTTGCGGGCCCATCCTACGAGCAGTACTTC.

Only one count was recorded for this clone. This sequence joins TRBV12-3 or TRBV12-4 and TRBJ1-1; no clear D. Deletions cut 2 bases from V and 5 bases from J, with 9 bases between. This CDR3 comprises 13 residues. Here the CDR3 reads CASSLLAFTEAFF. Here the CDR3 DNA reads TGTGCCAGCAGTTTATTAGCTTTTACTGAAGCTTTCTTT.

V gene TRBV27 combines with J gene TRBJ2-4, with a tentative D call TRBD1 (5 bases). V dropped 6 bases and J dropped 0 bases, with 21 bases sitting between them. Germline CDR1 reads MNHEY; CDR2 reads SMNVEV (reference sequence). The CDR3 runs 18 residues. As DNA, the CDR3 is TGTGCCAGCAGAAGGGGCAGCATTCGCCTACTAGCCAAAAACATTCAGTACTTC. Its translation is CASRRGSIRLLAKNIQYF.

This chain connects TRBV6-2 or TRBV6-3 to TRBJ2-3, with TRBD2 as a possible D gene (5 bases). CDR3 length equals 16 residues. Trimming removed 5 bases from V and 0 bases from J, with 15 bases in between. Germline CDR1 is MNHEY and CDR2 is SVGEGT. The CDR3 DNA reads as TGTGCCAGCAGTATAAGGTGGAGGAGTAGCACAGATACGCAGTATTTT. It codes for CASSIRWRSSTDTQYF.

This clone was observed a few times. J is TRBJ1-2 and V is TRBV27, with D perhaps matching TRBD1 (6 bases). Trimming stripped 5 bases from V and 4 bases from J, with 14 bases between. Per germline, CDR1 MNHEY and CDR2 SMNVEV (reference sequence). The CDR3 is 14 amino acids. The CDR3 is CASSLTGTTYGYTF. As DNA, the CDR3 is TGTGCCAGCAGTCTCACCGGGACAACCTATGGCTACACCTTC.

The CDR3 nucleotides are TGTGCCAGCAGTTTATCCAGGCTTCCCTACAATGAGCAGTTCTTC. Amino acids: CASSLSRLPYNEQFF. The rearrangement joins TRBV27 to TRBJ2-1, with D uncertain. V was clipped by 0 bases and J by 2 bases, with 8 bases between them. CDR1 is MNHEY and CDR2 is SMNVEV in the germline V gene (reference sequence). CDR3 length: 15 amino acids.

The J gene is TRBJ2-7, the V gene TRBV28; 9 positions match TRBD2. J lost 2 bases, V lost 3 bases, and 5 bases had no gene match. The CDR3 sequence is 15 residues long. Germline V gives CDR1 MDHEN, CDR2 SYDVKM. The CDR3 here is CASSFNRGRAYEQYF. The CDR3 DNA sequence: TGTGCCAGCAGTTTTAACCGCGGGAGGGCCTACGAGCAGTACTTC.

The chain joins TRBV9 to TRBJ2-2, with 7 bases fitting TRBD1. Trimming cost V 3 bases and J 6 bases; bases outside gene matches: 2. The germline CDR1 and CDR2 sequences are SGDLS and YYNGEE. The CDR3 is 13 residues long. The CDR3 protein is CASSAGTAGELFF. The CDR3 nucleotides are TGTGCCAGCAGCGCCGGGACAGCCGGGGAGCTGTTTTTT. The complete variable domain, with remaining parts taken from reference TRBV9 and TRBJ2-2, reads DSGVTQTPKHLITATGQRVTLRCSPRSGDLSVYWYQQSLDQGLQFLIQYYNGEERAKGNILERFSAQQFPDLHSELNLSSLELGDSALYFCASSAGTAGELFFGEGSRLTVL.

This sequence joins TRBV3-1 (or the pseudogene TRBV3-2) and TRBJ2-3; 8 bases match TRBD2. Germline trimming cut 4 bases from V and 3 bases from J; bases unmatched to any gene: 9. This CDR3 has 16 residues. CDR1 and CDR2 from the germline V gene are LGHDT and YNNKEL (reference sequence). The CDR3 DNA is TGTGCCAGCAGCCCGGGGACGGGGGGGATTACAGATACGCAGTATTTT. Translated: CASSPGTGGITDTQYF.

The genes are TRBV28 and TRBJ2-3; 15 nucleotides match TRBD2. Per germline, CDR1 MDHEN and CDR2 SYDVKM. The CDR3 covers 20 residues. V dropped 4 bases and J dropped 5; count of bases not matched to a gene: 16. Here the CDR3 reads CASSSLNGLAGGKVGDTQYF. The CDR3 DNA reads as TGTGCCAGCAGTTCCCTAAACGGACTAGCGGGAGGGAAGGTAGGAGATACGCAGTATTTT.

The chain carries TRBV28 and TRBJ2-1, with 14 bases identical to TRBD2. The CDR3 spans 16 residues. J gave up 4 bases and V 3 bases, and 2 bases lay outside the gene matches. The germline V gene encodes CDR1 MDHEN and CDR2 SYDVKM. Here the CDR3 reads CASSFRLAGGYNEQFF. In nucleotides, the CDR3 is TGTGCCAGCAGTTTCCGACTAGCGGGAGGGTACAATGAGCAGTTCTTC. The variable domain in full, completed from reference TRBV28 and TRBJ2-1, reads DVKVTQSSRYLVKRTGEKVFLECVQDMDHENMFWYRQDPGLGLRLIYFSYDVKMKEKGDIPEGYSVSREKKERFSLILESASTNQTSMYLCASSFRLAGGYNEQFFGPGTRLTVL.

In its sample, this clone was seen a few times. This rearrangement joins TRBV7-3 to TRBJ1-2; the match to TRBD1 covers 9 bases. V lost 5 bases and J lost 6; bases outside the gene matches: 7. Germline loops: CDR1 SGHTA, CDR2 FQGTGA. This CDR3 has 14 residues. The CDR3 bases are TGTGCCAGCAGCAAAACCGGGACAGGGAATGGCTACACCTTC. This gives the protein CASSKTGTGNGYTF.

J is TRBJ1-2 and V is TRBV6-2 or TRBV6-3; a weak D match, TRBD1 (6 bases). This CDR3 spans 14 amino acids. CDR1 MNHEY and CDR2 SVGEGT come from the germline V gene. V shed 0 bases and J shed 5 bases, with 10 bases lying between them. This CDR3 reads CASSYSGAGYGYTF. The CDR3 DNA is TGTGCCAGCAGTTACTCGGGGGCTGGGTATGGCTACACCTTC.

This chain connects TRBV6-2 or TRBV6-3 to TRBJ2-7; 7 bases line up with TRBD1. Trimming removed 3 bases from V and 1 base from J; junction bases left unmatched: 15. There are 18 residues in the CDR3. The V gene's germline CDR1 is MNHEY and CDR2 SVGEGT. The CDR3 region has the DNA TGTGCCAGCAGTTATCCTCCGGGACAGTACTACTTTTCCTACGAGCAGTACTTC. Protein product: CASSYPPGQYYFSYEQYF.

The rearrangement uses TRBV3-1 (or the pseudogene TRBV3-2) and TRBJ1-5; 8 bases line up with TRBD1. V gave up 4 bases and J gave up 7 bases; unmatched junction bases: 3. CDR3 length equals 13 residues. Germline CDR1 is LGHDT and CDR2 is YNNKEL (reference sequence). The DNA of the CDR3 is TGTGCCAGCAGCCCGGACAGGGAGCAGCCCCAGCATTTT. Translated, it gives CASSPDREQPQHF.

V is TRBV19 and J is TRBJ1-2, with TRBD1 as a possible D gene (5 bases). In germline, CDR1 is LNHDA, CDR2 SQIVND (reference sequence). The CDR3 extends over 17 amino acids. V was cut by 3 bases and J by 2 bases, with 19 bases left in between. The CDR3: CASSIASFSKGNYGYTF. For the CDR3, the DNA is TGTGCCAGTAGTATCGCGTCTTTTTCGAAGGGGAACTATGGCTACACCTTC.

Concerning this clone itself: One junction end does not reproduce the germline sequence, and a read error may be involved. The chain employs TRBV2 and TRBJ2-3, with 11 bases that match TRBD2. The CDR3 totals 13 residues. Germline assignment: CDR1 SNHLY and CDR2 FYNNEI. CDR3: CASRTNSGRAWCF. CDR3 nucleotide sequence: TGTGCCAGCAGAACCAATAGCGGGAGGGCCTGGTGTTTT.

The V and J genes are TRBV7-3 and TRBJ2-7; a weak D match, TRBD2 (5 bases). The CDR3 is 14 amino acids. V was shortened by 1 base and J by 3 bases, with 10 bases between the two germline ends. Germline V gene data show CDR1 as SGHTA and CDR2 as FQGTGA. The CDR3 loop is CASSLNPGSYEQYF. CDR3 DNA: TGTGCCAGCAGCTTAAACCCGGGAAGCTACGAGCAGTACTTC.

The chain combines TRBV11-2 with TRBJ2-1; D perhaps matches TRBD2 (6 bases). There are 11 residues in the CDR3. V shed 3 bases and J shed 9 bases, with 6 bases lying between them. CDR1 is SGHAT, CDR2 FQNNGV, per germline. The CDR3 region has the DNA TGTGCCAGCAGCTTCGGGGGTGAGCAGTTCTTC. Protein sequence: CASSFGGEQFF. The entire variable domain, with the rest obtained from reference TRBV11-2 and TRBJ2-1, is as follows: EAGVAQSPRYKIIEKRQSVAFWCNPISGHATLYWYQQILGQGPKLLIQFQNNGVVDDSQLPKDRFSAERLKGVDSTLKIQPAKLEDSAVYLCASSFGGEQFFGPGTRLTVL.

The rearrangement uses TRBV2 and TRBJ1-5, with D maybe TRBD1 (5 bases). The germline V gene encodes CDR1 SNHLY and CDR2 FYNNEI. The CDR3 is 13 amino acids. V shed 8 bases and J shed 0 bases, with 8 bases lying between them. For the CDR3, the DNA is TGTGCCAGCGGACACAATAGCAATCAGCCCCAGCATTTT. Residues: CASGHNSNQPQHF. The variable domain in full, with the rest retrieved from reference TRBV2 and TRBJ1-5, is EPEVTQTPSHQVTQMGQEVILRCVPISNHLYFYWYRQILGQKVEFLVSFYNNEISEKSEIFDDQFSVERPDGSNFTLKIRSTKLEDSAMYFCASGHNSNQPQHFGDGTRLSIL.

The V call is TRBV3-1 (or the pseudogene TRBV3-2), the J call TRBJ1-1; D is possibly TRBD1 (5 bases). CDR3 length: 14 amino acids. V lost 4 bases and J lost 0, with 9 bases in between. CDR1 LGHDT and CDR2 YNNKEL come from the germline V gene (reference sequence). CDR3 loop: CASSPPTVNTEAFF. DNA of the CDR3: TGTGCCAGCAGCCCCCCGACAGTGAACACTGAAGCTTTCTTT.

The V gene is TRBV4-1, the J gene TRBJ2-1, with TRBD1 matching 10 bases. In germline, CDR1 is MGHRA, CDR2 YSYEKL. V shed 1 base and J 8 bases; nucleotides not matched to a gene: 5. CDR3 size: 15 residues. The CDR3 DNA reads TGCGCCAGCAGCCAAGGACAGGGGGCCTTTTATGAGCAGTTCTTC. Protein: CASSQGQGAFYEQFF.

There are a few counts of this clone. V usage is TRBV18 and J usage is TRBJ2-7, with a tentative D call TRBD1 (5 bases). CDR1 and CDR2 (germline): KGHSH, LQKENI. Trimming took 4 bases from V and 6 from J, leaving 7 bases between them. This CDR3 has 11 amino acids. The CDR3 DNA reads TGTGCCAGCTCACGCCAGGGCGAGCAGTACTTC. The encoded protein is CASSRQGEQYF.

The rearrangement links TRBV30 to TRBJ2-3, with 9 bases fitting TRBD2. CDR1 and CDR2 (germline): GTSNPN, SVGIG (reference sequence). V trimming: 5 bases; J trimming: 5 bases; junction bases outside the gene matches: 5. The CDR3 covers 13 residues. Here the CDR3 DNA reads TGTGCCTGGTTAGCGGGGGCACGAGATACGCAGTATTTT. Its protein is CAWLAGARDTQYF.

The V call is TRBV28, the J call TRBJ2-1, with TRBD2 identical over 14 bases. This CDR3 spans 18 amino acids. J was trimmed by 4 bases and V by 8 bases; bases with no gene match: 13. Germline values: CDR1 MDHEN, CDR2 SYDVKM. The DNA for the CDR3 is TGTGCCAGCGGAGAGGGACTAGCGGGGGCCCTCGAGTACAATGAGCAGTTCTTC. This sequence encodes CASGEGLAGALEYNEQFF.

The chain carries TRBV24-1 and TRBJ2-5; 9 positions match TRBD1. J gave up 4 bases and V 4 bases, and 6 bases lay outside the gene matches. CDR1 KGHDR and CDR2 SFDVKD come from the germline V gene. The CDR3 is 15 amino acids. CDR3 nucleotides: TGTGCCACCAGTGACCGGGGACAGGGTGCAGAGACCCAGTACTTC. It specifies CATSDRGQGAETQYF.

The V and J genes are TRBV13 and TRBJ2-2, with D unresolved. The V and J ends lost 0 bases and 5 bases respectively, with 7 bases between them. Germline loops: CDR1 PRHDT, CDR2 FYEKMQ (reference sequence). CDR3 length: 14 residues. This CDR3 is CASSLGLGTGELFF. In nucleotides, the CDR3 is TGTGCCAGCAGCTTAGGCCTCGGTACCGGGGAGCTGTTTTTT.